What follows are 25 T cell receptor beta chains derived from one specimen sequenced in a study of cytomegalovirus exposure and HLA in healthy donors. Researchers ran the PCR with 60 Vbeta and 13 Jbeta primers. Generated by immunoSEQ multiplex PCR, the TCRdb table keeps only in-frame clones and is missing some. The table records about 130,000 clones, about 77% of them present only once. Sequencing input: PBMCs. The receptors come from a male donor in good health and CMV-seronegative.

The chain is built from TRBV5-1 and TRBJ2-3; the D gene is possibly TRBD2 (6 bases). This CDR3 spans 15 amino acids. The germline CDR1 and CDR2 sequences are SGHRS and YFSETQ. Trimming took 0 bases from V and 0 from J, leaving 8 bases between them. The CDR3: CASSLAGTSTDTQYF. The CDR3 DNA follows: TGCGCCAGCAGCTTGGCAGGGACTAGCACAGATACGCAGTATTTT.

This clone has only one observation. The rearrangement links TRBV19 to TRBJ1-5; D might be TRBD1 (5 bases). The germline V gene has CDR1 LNHDA and CDR2 SQIVND (reference sequence). CDR3 length equals 13 residues. The V gene lost 11 bases and the J gene lost 0 bases, with 11 bases spanning the gap. The CDR3 sequence: CAGGGDSNQPQHF. The CDR3 coding sequence is TGTGCCGGTGGGGGGGATAGCAATCAGCCCCAGCATTTT. The full variable domain, with the rest looked up from reference TRBV19 and TRBJ1-5, is DGGITQSPKYLFRKEGQNVTLSCEQNLNHDAMYWYRQDPGQGLRLIYYSQIVNDFQKGDIAEGYSVSREKKESFPLTVTSAQKNPTAFYLCAGGGDSNQPQHFGDGTRLSIL.

The genes are TRBV10-3 and TRBJ2-7, with D hard to call. Trimming removed 5 bases at V and 0 bases at J, with 23 bases between. This CDR3 has 18 residues. The germline CDR1 and CDR2 sequences are ENHRY and SYGVKD. The CDR3 DNA sequence: TGTGCCATCAGTAGACATCCTTTAGGCTCATATGGCTCCTACGAGCAGTACTTC. Protein sequence: CAISRHPLGSYGSYEQYF.

The genes are TRBV11-3 and TRBJ2-1, with 14 bases aligning to TRBD2. Unmatched junction bases numbered 5, after V lost 4 bases and J lost 6 bases. Germline assignment: CDR1 SGHNT and CDR2 YENEEA. The length of the CDR3 is 16 residues. The CDR3 nucleotides are TGTGCCAGCAGCTCCTCGGGACTAGCGGGGGTCAATGAGCAGTTCTTC. Residues: CASSSSGLAGVNEQFF. Complete variable domain (other parts from reference TRBV11-3 and TRBJ2-1): EAGVVQSPRYKIIEKKQPVAFWCNPISGHNTLYWYLQNLGQGPELLIRYENEEAVDDSQLPKDRFSAERLKGVDSTLKIQPAELGDSAVYLCASSSSGLAGVNEQFFGPGTRLTVL.

CDR3 nucleotide sequence: TGCGCCAGCAGCTTGACCGGGACAGGGCAGACTGAAGCTTTCTTT. Protein: CASSLTGTGQTEAFF. V is TRBV5-1 and J is TRBJ1-1, with 9 bases aligning to TRBD1. Germline V lookup: CDR1 SGHRS, CDR2 YFSETQ. V was clipped by 1 base and J by 5 bases; unmatched bases: 6. This CDR3 has 15 residues.

V is TRBV6-5 and J is TRBJ2-7; 7 positions agree with TRBD1. The CDR3 length is 16 residues. V was pared by 4 bases and J by 4 bases, with 13 bases of the junction left unmatched. The germline gives CDR1 MNHEY, CDR2 SVGAGI. The CDR3 DNA follows: TGTGCCAGCAGTTCACCCAGGACAGGAAAAAGGTACGAGCAGTACTTC. It translates to CASSSPRTGKRYEQYF.

This chain connects TRBV7-8 to TRBJ2-5, with D tentatively TRBD2 (6 bases). The CDR3 spans 14 residues. CDR1 SGHVS and CDR2 FQNEAQ come from the germline V gene. V lost 5 bases, J lost 5 bases, and 15 bases lay in between. This chain's CDR3 is CASSPRGAGETQYF. CDR3 in DNA: TGTGCCAGCAGCCCCCGAGGGGCGGGGGAGACCCAGTACTTC.

This chain connects TRBV7-9 to TRBJ1-2; 7 bases fit TRBD1. The germline V gene has CDR1 SEHNR and CDR2 FQNEAQ (reference sequence). This CDR3 region has 16 residues. The trim removed 3 bases at V and 2 bases at J, leaving 9 bases unmatched. The DNA for the CDR3 is TGTGCCAGCAGCTTCATAGACAGGGCTCTCAACTATGGCTACACCTTC. Protein sequence: CASSFIDRALNYGYTF.

The J gene is TRBJ1-2, the V gene TRBV29-1; TRBD1 might be the D (5 bases). Germline assignment: CDR1 SQVTM and CDR2 ANQGSEA. The CDR3 is 14 amino acids. Trimming pared 7 bases from V and 2 bases from J, leaving 17 bases between. This CDR3 reads CSAKRGWTNYGYTF. The DNA for the CDR3 is TGCAGCGCCAAAAGGGGTTGGACAAACTATGGCTACACCTTC. Full variable domain (outside the CDR3, taken from reference TRBV29-1 and TRBJ1-2): SAVISQKPSRDICQRGTSLTIQCQVDSQVTMMFWYRQQPGQSLTLIATANQGSEATYESGFVIDKFPISRPNLTFSTLTVSNMSPEDSSIYLCSAKRGWTNYGYTFGSGTRLTVV.

The J gene is TRBJ1-5, the V gene TRBV19, with 7 bases lining up with TRBD1. Germline V lookup: CDR1 LNHDA, CDR2 SQIVND (reference sequence). CDR3 length equals 15 residues. V lost 4 bases and J lost 1; bases outside the gene matches: 4. The CDR3 DNA follows: TGTGCCAGTAGTACGCAACAGGGGAGCAATCAGCCCCAGCATTTT. This sequence encodes CASSTQQGSNQPQHF.

The CDR3 is CASSSDTYNEQFF. The CDR3 nucleotides are TGTGCCAGCAGCTCCGACACCTACAATGAGCAGTTCTTC. This chain uses TRBV7-6 with TRBJ2-1; D remains ambiguous. The V gene lost 4 bases and the J gene lost 2 bases, with 6 bases spanning the gap. Germline V CDR1 and CDR2: SGHVS, FNYEAQ. CDR3 length: 13 amino acids.

The rearrangement links TRBV19 to TRBJ2-1; TRBD2 matches at 8 bases. The germline gives CDR1 LNHDA, CDR2 SQIVND (reference sequence). V lost 6 bases and J lost 5; bases outside the gene matches: 15. The CDR3 contains 17 residues. CDR3 protein: CASSVSFAGGQDNEQFF. CDR3 DNA sequence: TGTGCCAGTAGCGTCTCCTTTGCGGGAGGCCAAGACAATGAGCAGTTCTTC.

V is TRBV19 and J is TRBJ1-5, with 11 bases identical to TRBD1. V lost 10 bases and J lost 6; bases outside the gene matches: 5. There are 13 residues in the CDR3. The germline V gene has CDR1 LNHDA and CDR2 SQIVND (reference sequence). CDR3 coding DNA: TGTGCCACCAAGGACAGGGGGCGTCAGCCCCAGCATTTT. Translation: CATKDRGRQPQHF.

This clone turned up a few times. V usage is TRBV9 and J usage is TRBJ2-5; maybe TRBD1 (7 bases). The CDR3 length is 14 residues. Per germline, CDR1 SGDLS and CDR2 YYNGEE. Trimming cost V 4 bases and J 4 bases, with 14 bases left between them. The CDR3 DNA sequence: TGTGCCAGCAGCTTTACTCAGGGGGGAGAGACCCAGTACTTC. It translates to CASSFTQGGETQYF.

The J gene is TRBJ2-3, the V gene TRBV29-1; D ambiguous. The CDR3 runs 12 residues. V lost 3 bases and J lost 2, with 6 bases in between. Germline lookup yields CDR1 SQVTM and CDR2 ANQGSEA. The CDR3 loop is CSVDPSTDTQYF. CDR3 coding DNA: TGCAGCGTTGATCCCTCCACAGATACGCAGTATTTT.

This clone has more than one count but fewer than ten. The chain links TRBV5-5 to TRBJ2-5, with a possible D match to TRBD2 (7 bases). The V gene's germline CDR1 is SGHKS and CDR2 YYEKEE (reference sequence). V was shortened by 2 bases and J by 4 bases, with 12 bases between the two germline ends. The CDR3 length is 14 residues. CDR3 nucleotide sequence: TGTGCCAGCAGCTTAGTAGGGGGGGTAGAGACCCAGTACTTC. Translation gives CASSLVGGVETQYF.

The chain couples TRBV6-1 to TRBJ2-7, with 12 bases lining up with TRBD2. Germline V gene sequence: CDR1 MNHNS, CDR2 SASEGT. The CDR3 has 15 residues. The ends lost 6 bases at V and 4 bases at J; junction bases unmatched: 7. This CDR3 reads CASRVGLAGRYEQYF. The CDR3 nucleotides are TGTGCCAGCAGGGTAGGACTAGCGGGGAGGTACGAGCAGTACTTC.

The chain couples TRBV5-6 to TRBJ2-7, with 8 bases aligning to TRBD1. The junction had 12 bases not matched to a gene; V was cut back by 4 bases and J by 6 bases. There are 15 residues in the CDR3. Germline V gene sequence: CDR1 SGHDT, CDR2 YYEEEE. The CDR3 coding sequence is TGTGCCAGCAGCCCGAGGACAGGGATGATGGCCGAGCAGTACTTC. Encoded protein: CASSPRTGMMAEQYF.

The chain carries TRBV27 and TRBJ2-6, with 8 bases matching TRBD2. The germline gives CDR1 MNHEY, CDR2 SMNVEV (reference sequence). The CDR3 covers 18 residues. With 5 bases clipped from V and 2 bases from J, the junction kept 11 bases outside the gene matches. In DNA, the CDR3 is TGTGCCAGCAGTCGGGCGGGGGGCTTCACTCCTGGGGCCAACGTCCTGACTTTC. Protein product: CASSRAGGFTPGANVLTF.

The chain couples TRBV6-6 to TRBJ2-3; the D gene is possibly TRBD2 (6 bases). The CDR3 has 16 residues. Trimming removed 2 bases at V and 2 bases at J, with 14 bases between. From germline, CDR1 is MNHNY and CDR2 SVGAGI (reference sequence). Here the CDR3 DNA reads TGTGCCAGCAGTTACGGGGGAGGAGGGGTCACAGATACGCAGTATTTT. Translating it yields CASSYGGGGVTDTQYF.

This clone has a handful of counts. The rearrangement joins TRBV6-5 to TRBJ2-7; TRBD2 matches at 9 bases. In germline, CDR1 is MNHEY, CDR2 SVGAGI. The V and J ends lost 5 bases and 4 bases, in that order; junction bases with no gene match: 3. The CDR3 covers 13 residues. CDR3 DNA: TGTGCCAGCAGTCAAGCGGGGGGTTACGAGCAGTACTTC. Protein sequence: CASSQAGGYEQYF.

This clone was seen a single time. This CDR3 reads CASSSRGTGNYGYTF. In nucleotides, the CDR3 is TGTGCCAGCAGCTCGCGGGGGACCGGCAACTATGGCTACACCTTC. This chain joins TRBV5-6 and TRBJ1-2, with D maybe TRBD1 (5 bases). This CDR3 comprises 15 residues. Germline V gene sequence: CDR1 SGHDT, CDR2 YYEEEE. Trimming took 3 bases from V and 2 from J, leaving 14 bases between them.

This chain joins TRBV2 and TRBJ2-3; weak D call: TRBD2 (6 bases). In germline, CDR1 is SNHLY, CDR2 FYNNEI. The V end was cut by 2 bases, the J end by 10 bases, with 19 bases between. The CDR3 sequence is 15 residues long. DNA of the CDR3: TGTGCCAGCAGTGAATTTCGTACTGGGACGGGAGCGCAGTATTTT. Its protein is CASSEFRTGTGAQYF.

The rearrangement links TRBV12-5 to TRBJ2-5; weak D call: TRBD1 (5 bases). There are 13 residues in the CDR3. From germline, CDR1 is LGHNT and CDR2 FRNRAP. Trimming took 5 bases from V and 3 from J, leaving 10 bases between them. This CDR3 is CASGPTTEETQYF. The CDR3 DNA reads TGTGCTAGTGGTCCGACGACAGAAGAGACCCAGTACTTC.

This clone came up a few times. This chain links TRBV6-5 with TRBJ2-1; TRBD2 matches 11 bases. Per the germline V gene, CDR1 is MNHEY and CDR2 is SVGAGI. V shed 6 bases and J 6 bases; nucleotides not matched to a gene: 7. CDR3 length: 15 amino acids. Written as DNA, the CDR3 is TGTGCCAGCAGCCTCACTAGCGGGAGCTTCAATGAGCAGTTCTTC. Protein sequence: CASSLTSGSFNEQFF.